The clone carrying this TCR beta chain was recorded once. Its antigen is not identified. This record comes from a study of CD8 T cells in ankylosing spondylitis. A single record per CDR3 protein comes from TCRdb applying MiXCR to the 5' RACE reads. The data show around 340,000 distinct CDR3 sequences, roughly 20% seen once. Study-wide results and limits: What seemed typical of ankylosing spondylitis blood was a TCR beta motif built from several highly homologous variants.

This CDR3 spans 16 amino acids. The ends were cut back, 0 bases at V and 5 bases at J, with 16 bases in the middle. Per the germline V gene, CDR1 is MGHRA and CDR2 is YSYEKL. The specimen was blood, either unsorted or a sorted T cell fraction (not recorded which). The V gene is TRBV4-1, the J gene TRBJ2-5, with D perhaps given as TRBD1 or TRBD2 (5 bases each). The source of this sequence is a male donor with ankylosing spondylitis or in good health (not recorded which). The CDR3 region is CASSQDGGIDMETQYF. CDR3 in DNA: TGCGCCAGCAGCCAAGATGGGGGTATCGATATGGAGACCCAGTACTTC.